This entry features one TCR beta chain sequence. Its antigen remains unknown. The sample is drawn from a study of cytomegalovirus exposure and HLA in healthy donors. V was pared by 5 bases and J by 5 bases, with 12 bases between. Germline values: CDR1 LNHDA, CDR2 SQIVND (reference sequence). The CDR3 has 13 amino acids. Study-level findings and limits: Presence/absence analyses rested on an assumption that sequencing depth was roughly uniform across donors. V- and J-gene trimming in TCR beta was tied to a missense DCLRE1C variant by an analysis performed later.

The study ran its PCR with 60 Vbeta and 13 Jbeta primers. Assay used: immunoSEQ multiplex PCR; TCRdb lists only in-frame clones, some missing. The sample carries some 110,000 clones, roughly 80% recorded once. This receptor was obtained from a man aged 25 to 45 in good health and CMV-seropositive. Sequenced sample: PBMCs. This chain connects TRBV19 to TRBJ1-1; possible D gene TRBD1, 5 bases. CDR3 in DNA: TGTGCCAGTAGTTGGGGGGTGCAGACTGAAGCTTTCTTT. Protein: CASSWGVQTEAFF. Together with reference TRBV19 and TRBJ1-1, the CDR3 gives the full variable domain: DGGITQSPKYLFRKEGQNVTLSCEQNLNHDAMYWYRQDPGQGLRLIYYSQIVNDFQKGDIAEGYSVSREKKESFPLTVTSAQKNPTAFYLCASSWGVQTEAFFGQGTRLTVV.